This record covers a single TCR beta chain. What it recognizes is unknown. Data came from immunoSEQ multiplex PCR; TCRdb stores just in-frame clones and leaves some out. This table holds around 16,000 clones, just under 80% found once. Repertoires were sampled repeatedly during chemoradiotherapy. The source of the sample is a study of chemoradiotherapy in HPV16-positive cancers. Study summary: Candidate HPV-specific clones and shared TCR motifs came from a couple of HPV16-positive patients. Regarding the study as a whole: Better recurrence-free survival went with HPV-responsive T-cell expansion in HPV16-positive patients. Non-HPV-specific T cells did not expand in tumors during treatment, whereas candidate HPV-specific clones and E7-related motifs did.

CDR3 size: 16 residues. Germline CDR1 is SGHTA and CDR2 is FQGTGA. V trimming: 1 base; J trimming: 1 base; junction bases outside the gene matches: 1. The receptor was isolated from a human donor with HPV-associated anogenital cancer. The chain recombines TRBV7-3 with TRBJ2-1, with 10 bases identical to TRBD1. Sampling was performed from a patient who underwent chemoradiotherapy. CDR3 sequence reads: CASSLRDRGSYNEQFF. As DNA, the CDR3 is TGTGCCAGCAGCTTAAGGGACAGGGGATCCTACAATGAGCAGTTCTTC. The whole variable domain, filled in from reference TRBV7-3 and TRBJ2-1, reads GAGVSQTPSNKVTEKGKYVELRCDPISGHTALYWYRQSLGQGPEFLIYFQGTGAADDSGLPNDRFFAVRPEGSVSTLKIQRTERGDSAVYLCASSLRDRGSYNEQFFGPGTRLTVL.